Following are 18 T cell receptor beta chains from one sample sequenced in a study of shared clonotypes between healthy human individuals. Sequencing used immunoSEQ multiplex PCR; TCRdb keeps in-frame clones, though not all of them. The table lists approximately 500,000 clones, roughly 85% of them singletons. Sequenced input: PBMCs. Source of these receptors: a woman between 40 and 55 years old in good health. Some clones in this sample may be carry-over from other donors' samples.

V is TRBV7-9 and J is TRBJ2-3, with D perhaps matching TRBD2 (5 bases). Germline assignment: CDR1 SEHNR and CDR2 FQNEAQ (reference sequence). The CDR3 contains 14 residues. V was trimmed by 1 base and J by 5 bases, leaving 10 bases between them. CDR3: CASSLGGSGDTQYF. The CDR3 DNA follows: TGTGCCAGCAGCTTAGGAGGGAGTGGAGATACGCAGTATTTT.

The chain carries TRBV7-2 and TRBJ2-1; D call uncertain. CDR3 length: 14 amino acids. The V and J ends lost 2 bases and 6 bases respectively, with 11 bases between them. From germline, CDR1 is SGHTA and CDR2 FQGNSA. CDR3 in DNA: TGTGCCAGCAGCTTAAGGCTTGGACCCAATGAGCAGTTCTTC. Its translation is CASSLRLGPNEQFF.

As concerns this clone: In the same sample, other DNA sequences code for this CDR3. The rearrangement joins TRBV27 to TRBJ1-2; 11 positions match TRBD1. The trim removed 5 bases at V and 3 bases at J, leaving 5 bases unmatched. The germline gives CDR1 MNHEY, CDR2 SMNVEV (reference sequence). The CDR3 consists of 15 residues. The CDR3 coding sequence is TGTGCCAGCAGTACACGGGACAGGGGGGACTATGGCTACACCTTC. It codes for CASSTRDRGDYGYTF.

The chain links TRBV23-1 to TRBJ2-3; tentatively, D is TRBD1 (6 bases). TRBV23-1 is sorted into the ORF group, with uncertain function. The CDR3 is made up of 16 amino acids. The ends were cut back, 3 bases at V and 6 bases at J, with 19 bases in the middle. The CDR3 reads CASSHLRGQVNDTQYF. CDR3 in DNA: TGCGCCAGCAGTCACCTAAGGGGACAAGTTAATGATACGCAGTATTTT.

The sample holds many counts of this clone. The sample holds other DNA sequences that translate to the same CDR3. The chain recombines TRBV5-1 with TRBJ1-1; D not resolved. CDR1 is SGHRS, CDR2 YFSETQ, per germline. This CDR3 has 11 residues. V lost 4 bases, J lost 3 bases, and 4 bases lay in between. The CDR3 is CASSLDTEAFF. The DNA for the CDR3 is TGCGCCAGCAGCCTTGACACTGAAGCTTTCTTT.

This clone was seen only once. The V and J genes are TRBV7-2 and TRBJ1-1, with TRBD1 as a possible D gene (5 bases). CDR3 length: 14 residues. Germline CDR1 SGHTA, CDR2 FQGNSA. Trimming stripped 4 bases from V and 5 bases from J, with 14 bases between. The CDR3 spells CASSSPGMRTEAFF. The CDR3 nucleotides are TGTGCCAGCAGCTCCCCAGGGATGAGGACTGAAGCTTTCTTT.

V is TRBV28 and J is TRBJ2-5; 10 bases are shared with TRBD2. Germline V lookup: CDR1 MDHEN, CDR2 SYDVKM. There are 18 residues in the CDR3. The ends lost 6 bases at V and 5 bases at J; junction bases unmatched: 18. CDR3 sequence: CASSRSLGIAGGGETQYF. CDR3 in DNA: TGTGCCAGCAGCCGAAGCCTTGGAATAGCGGGAGGCGGGGAGACCCAGTACTTC.

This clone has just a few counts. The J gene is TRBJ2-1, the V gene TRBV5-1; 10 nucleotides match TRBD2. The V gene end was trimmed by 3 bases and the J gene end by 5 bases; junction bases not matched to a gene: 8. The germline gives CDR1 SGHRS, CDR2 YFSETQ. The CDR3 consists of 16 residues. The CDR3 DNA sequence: TGCGCCAGCAGCTATACTAGCGGGATCGTGAACAATGAGCAGTTCTTC. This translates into CASSYTSGIVNNEQFF.

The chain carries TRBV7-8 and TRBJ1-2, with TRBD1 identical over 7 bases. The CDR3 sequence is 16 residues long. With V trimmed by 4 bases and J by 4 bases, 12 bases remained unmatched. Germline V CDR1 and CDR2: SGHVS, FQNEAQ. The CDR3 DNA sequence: TGTGCCAGCAGCTCAGAATCCAGGGGGGCGGCCTATGGCTACACCTTC. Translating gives CASSSESRGAAYGYTF. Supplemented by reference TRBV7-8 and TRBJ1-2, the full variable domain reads GAGVSQSPRYKVAKRGQDVALRCDPISGHVSLFWYQQALGQGPEFLTYFQNEAQLDKSGLPSDRFFAERPEGSVSTLKIQRTQQEDSAVYLCASSSESRGAAYGYTFGSGTRLTVV.

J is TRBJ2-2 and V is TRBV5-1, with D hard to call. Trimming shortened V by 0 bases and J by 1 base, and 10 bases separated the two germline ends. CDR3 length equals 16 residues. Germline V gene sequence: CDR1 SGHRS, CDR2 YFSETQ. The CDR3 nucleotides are TGCGCCAGCAGCTTGGTAGGCGCAGGGAACACCGGGGAGCTGTTTTTT. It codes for CASSLVGAGNTGELFF.

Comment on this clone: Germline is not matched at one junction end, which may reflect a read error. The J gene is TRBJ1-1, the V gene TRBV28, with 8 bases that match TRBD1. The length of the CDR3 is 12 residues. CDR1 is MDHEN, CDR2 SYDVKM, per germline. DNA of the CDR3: TGTGCCAGCAGTTCGCCGCCGGTACAGGGGGGCTTT. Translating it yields CASSSPPVQGGF. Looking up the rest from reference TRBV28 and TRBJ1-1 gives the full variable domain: DVKVTQSSRYLVKRTGEKVFLECVQDMDHENMFWYRQDPGLGLRLIYFSYDVKMKEKGDIPEGYSVSREKKERFSLILESASTNQTSMYLCASSSPPVQGGFGQGTRLTVV.

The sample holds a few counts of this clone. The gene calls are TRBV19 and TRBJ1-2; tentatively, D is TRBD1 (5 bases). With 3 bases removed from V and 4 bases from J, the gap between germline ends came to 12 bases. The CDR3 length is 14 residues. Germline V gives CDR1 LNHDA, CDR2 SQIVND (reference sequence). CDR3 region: CASSISGIGYGYTF. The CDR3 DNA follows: TGTGCCAGTAGTATTTCAGGGATCGGCTATGGCTACACCTTC.

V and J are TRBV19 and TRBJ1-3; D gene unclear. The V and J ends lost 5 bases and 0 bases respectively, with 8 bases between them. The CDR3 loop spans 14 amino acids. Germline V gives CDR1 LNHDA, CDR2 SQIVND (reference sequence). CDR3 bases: TGTGCCAGTAGTTATCGGTACTCTGGAAACACCATATATTTT. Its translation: CASSYRYSGNTIYF.

CDR3: CASSDGFGNYGYTF. The CDR3, as DNA: TGTGCCAGCAGCGATGGTTTTGGAAACTATGGCTACACCTTC. The genes are TRBV9 and TRBJ1-2; D is unresolved. This CDR3 has 14 residues. V lost 3 bases, J lost 2 bases, and 11 bases lay in between. Per the germline V gene, CDR1 is SGDLS and CDR2 is YYNGEE.

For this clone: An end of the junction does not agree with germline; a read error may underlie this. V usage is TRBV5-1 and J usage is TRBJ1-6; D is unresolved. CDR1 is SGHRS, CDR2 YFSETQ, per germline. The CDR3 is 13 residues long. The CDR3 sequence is CASSPEDNSPLHF. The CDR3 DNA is TGCGCCAGCAGCCCGGAGGATAACTCACCCCTCCACTTT.

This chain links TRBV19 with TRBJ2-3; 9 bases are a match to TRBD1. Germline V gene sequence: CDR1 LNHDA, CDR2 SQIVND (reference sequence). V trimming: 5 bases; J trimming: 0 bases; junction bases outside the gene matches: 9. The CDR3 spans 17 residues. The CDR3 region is CASSPQETGGSTDTQYF. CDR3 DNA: TGTGCCAGTAGTCCCCAAGAGACAGGGGGAAGCACAGATACGCAGTATTTT.

This CDR3 is CASSERTGMNTEAFF. The CDR3 coding sequence is TGTGCCAGCAGTGAAAGGACAGGAATGAACACTGAAGCTTTCTTT. V usage is TRBV6-1 and J usage is TRBJ1-1; TRBD1 aligns across 7 bases. With 2 bases clipped from V and 0 bases from J, the junction kept 3 bases outside the gene matches. CDR1 is MNHNS and CDR2 is SASEGT in the germline V gene. CDR3 length: 15 amino acids.

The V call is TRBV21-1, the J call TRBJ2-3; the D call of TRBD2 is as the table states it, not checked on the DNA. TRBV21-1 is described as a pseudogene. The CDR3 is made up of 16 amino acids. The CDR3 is CASSRGTSFSTDTQYF. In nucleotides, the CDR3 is TGTGCCAGCAGTCGTGGGACTAGCTTTTCCACAGATACGCAGTATTTT.